This TCR beta chain was sequenced in a study of blood T cell repertoires in COVID-19. Overall study context: Whether acute or convalescent, the COVID-19 samples came from the United States, Italy and Spain.

Individuals drawn from under 30 US areas were roughly 18 to 100 years old. Clinical history reported by participants formed the basis on which cohorts were assigned. Produced via immunoSEQ multiplex PCR; TCRdb's table is partial and in-frame only. The sample holds some 460,000 clones, nearly 90% seen once. V was cut by 3 bases and J by 8 bases, with 17 bases left in between. CDR3 length: 16 residues. Per germline, CDR1 LGHDT and CDR2 YNNKEL (reference sequence). This clone was seen a single time. This sequence was found in a woman under 30 with acute COVID-19. The V call is TRBV3-1 (or the pseudogene TRBV3-2), the J call TRBJ1-6; a possible D gene is TRBD1 (6 bases). The material sequenced was PBMCs or T cells enriched from blood (not recorded which). CDR3 sequence (DNA): TGTGCCAGCAGCCATGCCCTGACAGGAGCCCATTCACCCCTCCACTTT. This translates into CASSHALTGAHSPLHF.